This record looks at one T cell receptor beta chain sequence and its context. Antigen: not known. The sample is drawn from a study of T cell responses to AZD1222 COVID-19 vaccine. Study findings and constraints: Donors, mostly white British, included more females; clonal diversity was possibly underestimated.

The table came from immunoSEQ multiplex PCR; TCRdb's copy has only in-frame clones and leaves some out. Here the sample spans roughly 190,000 clones, just over 90% being singletons. Germline V gene lookup returns CDR1 LGHDT and CDR2 YNNKEL (reference sequence). This CDR3 region has 13 residues. The junction had 5 bases not matched to a gene; V was cut back by 5 bases and J by 7 bases. This rearrangement joins TRBV3-1 (or the pseudogene TRBV3-2) to TRBJ2-4, with 7 bases fitting TRBD1. Material: peripheral blood, obtained on day 0 of AZD1222 vaccination. The source of this sequence is an adult in good health. The CDR3 coding sequence is TGTGCCAGCAGCACGACAGGGTGGAACATTCAGTACTTC. It encodes CASSTTGWNIQYF.